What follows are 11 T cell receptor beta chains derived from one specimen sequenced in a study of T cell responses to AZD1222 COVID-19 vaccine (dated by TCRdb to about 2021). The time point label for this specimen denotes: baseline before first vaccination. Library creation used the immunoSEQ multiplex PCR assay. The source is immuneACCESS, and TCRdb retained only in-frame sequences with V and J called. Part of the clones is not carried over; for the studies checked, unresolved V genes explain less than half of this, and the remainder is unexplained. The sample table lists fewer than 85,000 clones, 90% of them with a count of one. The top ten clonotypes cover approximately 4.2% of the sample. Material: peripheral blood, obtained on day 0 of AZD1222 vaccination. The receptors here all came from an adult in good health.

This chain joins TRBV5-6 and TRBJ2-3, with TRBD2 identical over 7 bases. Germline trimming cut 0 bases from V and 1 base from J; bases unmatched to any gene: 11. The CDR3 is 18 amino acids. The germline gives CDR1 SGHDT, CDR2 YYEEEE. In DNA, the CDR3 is TGTGCCAGCAGCTTGGTCTTGGGAGGGGATCGTGGCACAGATACGCAGTATTTT. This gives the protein CASSLVLGGDRGTDTQYF.

The CDR3 DNA reads TGTGCCAGCGGCTCACTAGTCCTTAGCAATGAGCAGTTCTTC. Amino acids: CASGSLVLSNEQFF. The J gene is TRBJ2-1, the V gene TRBV11-1; the D gene is possibly TRBD2 (5 bases). Trimming pared 8 bases from V and 6 bases from J, leaving 17 bases between. Germline V lookup: CDR1 SGHAT, CDR2 FQDESV (reference sequence). CDR3 size: 14 residues.

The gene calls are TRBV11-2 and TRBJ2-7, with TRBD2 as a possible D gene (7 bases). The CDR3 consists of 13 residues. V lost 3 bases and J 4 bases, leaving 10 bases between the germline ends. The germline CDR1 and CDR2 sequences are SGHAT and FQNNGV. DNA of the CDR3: TGTGCCAGCAGCTTCGGGGGGCATTACGAGCAGTACTTC. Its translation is CASSFGGHYEQYF.

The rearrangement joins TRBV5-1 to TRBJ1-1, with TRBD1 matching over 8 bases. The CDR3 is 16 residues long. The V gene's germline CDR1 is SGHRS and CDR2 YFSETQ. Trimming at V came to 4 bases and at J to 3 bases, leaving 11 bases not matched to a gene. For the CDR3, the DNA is TGCGCCAGCAGCGCACGGACAGGGAAGTTCGACACTGAAGCTTTCTTT. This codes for CASSARTGKFDTEAFF.

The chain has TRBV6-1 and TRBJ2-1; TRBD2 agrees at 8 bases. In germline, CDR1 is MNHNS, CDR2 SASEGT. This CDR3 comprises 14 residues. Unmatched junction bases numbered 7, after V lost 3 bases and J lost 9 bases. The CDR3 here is CASSDGTRFGEQFF. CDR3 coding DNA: TGTGCCAGCAGTGACGGGACTAGATTTGGTGAGCAGTTCTTC.

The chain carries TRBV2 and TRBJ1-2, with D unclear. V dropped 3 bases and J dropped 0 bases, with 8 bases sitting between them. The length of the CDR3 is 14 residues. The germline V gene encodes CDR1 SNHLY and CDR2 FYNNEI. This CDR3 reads CASSDRGSNYGYTF. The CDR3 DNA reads TGTGCCAGCAGTGACAGAGGGTCTAACTATGGCTACACCTTC.

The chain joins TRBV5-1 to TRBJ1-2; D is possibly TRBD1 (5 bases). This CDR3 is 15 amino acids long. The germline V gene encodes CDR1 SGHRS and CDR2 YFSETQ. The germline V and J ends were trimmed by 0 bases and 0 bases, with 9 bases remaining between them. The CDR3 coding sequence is TGCGCCAGCAGCTTGGGTGACAGTACTAACTATGGCTACACCTTC. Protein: CASSLGDSTNYGYTF.

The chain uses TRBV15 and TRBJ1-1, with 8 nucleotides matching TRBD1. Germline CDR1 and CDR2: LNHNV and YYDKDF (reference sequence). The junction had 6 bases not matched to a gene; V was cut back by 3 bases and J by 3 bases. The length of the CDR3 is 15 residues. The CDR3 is CATSRTGAGYTEAFF. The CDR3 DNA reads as TGTGCCACCAGCAGGACAGGGGCGGGATACACTGAAGCTTTCTTT.

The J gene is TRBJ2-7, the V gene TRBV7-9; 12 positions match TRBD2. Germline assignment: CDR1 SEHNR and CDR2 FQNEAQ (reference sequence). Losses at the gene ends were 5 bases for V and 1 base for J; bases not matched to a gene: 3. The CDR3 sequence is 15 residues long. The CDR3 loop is CASSKGLAGSYEQYF. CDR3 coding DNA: TGTGCCAGCAGCAAGGGACTAGCGGGTTCCTACGAGCAGTACTTC. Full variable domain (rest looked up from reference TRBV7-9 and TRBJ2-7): DTGVSQNPRHKITKRGQNVTFRCDPISEHNRLYWYRQTLGQGPEFLTYFQNEAQLEKSRLLSDRFSAERPKGSFSTLEIQRTEQGDSAMYLCASSKGLAGSYEQYFGPGTRLTVT.

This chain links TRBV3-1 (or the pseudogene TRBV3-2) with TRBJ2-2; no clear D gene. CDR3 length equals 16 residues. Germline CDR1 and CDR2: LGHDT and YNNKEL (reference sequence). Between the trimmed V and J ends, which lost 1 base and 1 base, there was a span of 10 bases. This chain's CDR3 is CASSQVRPQNTGELFF. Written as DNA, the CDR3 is TGTGCCAGCAGCCAAGTACGGCCTCAGAACACCGGGGAGCTGTTTTTT.

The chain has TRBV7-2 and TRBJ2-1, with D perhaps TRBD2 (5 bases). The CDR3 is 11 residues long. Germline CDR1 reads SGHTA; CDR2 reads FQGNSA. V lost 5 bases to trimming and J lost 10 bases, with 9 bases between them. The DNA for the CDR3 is TGTGCCAGCAGCCTTCGGAGGGAGCAGTTCTTC. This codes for CASSLRREQFF.